Below, 29 T cell receptor beta chains from the same sample are listed, as sequenced in a study of PD-1 blockade in classical Hodgkin lymphoma. Assay: immunoSEQ multiplex PCR; the TCRdb copy retains only in-frame clones and omits some. The data contain some 11,000 clones, around 80% of them singletons. Each patient relapsed following autologous stem cell transplantation, and prior brentuximab vedotin exposure differed. Sequencing used peripheral blood mononuclear cells (PBMCs), obtained before the second cycle of nivolumab. These receptors came from a human donor with classical Hodgkin lymphoma.

This clone was counted a single time. The rearrangement links TRBV18 to TRBJ1-1; D possibly corresponds to TRBD1 (6 bases). The CDR3 contains 14 residues. V was trimmed by 1 base and J by 1 base, leaving 7 bases between them. In germline, CDR1 is KGHSH, CDR2 LQKENI. CDR3: CASSPLTGNTEAFF. CDR3 DNA sequence: TGTGCCAGCTCACCACTGACAGGGAACACTGAAGCTTTCTTT.

The J gene is TRBJ2-2, the V gene TRBV7-8; D uncertain. The CDR3 spans 12 residues. In germline, CDR1 is SGHVS, CDR2 FQNEAQ. Trimming pared 5 bases from V and 6 bases from J, leaving 7 bases between. CDR3 nucleotides: TGTGCCAGCAGCCTTACTGCCGGGGAGCTGTTTTTT. It encodes CASSLTAGELFF. Together with reference TRBV7-8 and TRBJ2-2, the CDR3 gives the full variable domain: GAGVSQSPRYKVAKRGQDVALRCDPISGHVSLFWYQQALGQGPEFLTYFQNEAQLDKSGLPSDRFFAERPEGSVSTLKIQRTQQEDSAVYLCASSLTAGELFFGEGSRLTVL.

The chain uses TRBV5-6 and TRBJ2-7, with 9 bases that match TRBD1. Germline V lookup: CDR1 SGHDT, CDR2 YYEEEE. Germline trimming cut 4 bases from V and 2 bases from J; bases unmatched to any gene: 4. CDR3 length: 14 residues. DNA of the CDR3: TGTGCCAGCAGCATGGACAGGGGCACCTACGAGCAGTACTTC. Translated: CASSMDRGTYEQYF.

The chain's CDR3 is CASHSDLPDPEAFF. CDR3 DNA sequence: TGTGCCAGTCACTCGGACTTACCGGACCCTGAAGCTTTCTTT. The chain joins TRBV19 to TRBJ1-1, with no clear D. Trimming took off 8 bases at V and 6 bases at J, with 19 bases between the two ends. Germline V CDR1 and CDR2: LNHDA, SQIVND (reference sequence). The CDR3 sequence is 14 residues long.

J is TRBJ2-1 and V is TRBV29-1, with 13 bases identical to TRBD2. Germline CDR1 SQVTM, CDR2 ANQGSEA. Unmatched junction bases numbered 7, after V lost 6 bases and J lost 8 bases. The CDR3 consists of 14 residues. The CDR3 sequence: CSVKLAGGPDEQFF. DNA of the CDR3: TGCAGCGTAAAACTAGCGGGAGGGCCAGATGAGCAGTTCTTC.

This clone was counted a single time. The chain employs TRBV19 and TRBJ1-2; 7 nucleotides agree with TRBD1. This CDR3 comprises 14 residues. CDR1 and CDR2 (germline): LNHDA, SQIVND (reference sequence). V trimming: 6 bases; J trimming: 5 bases; junction bases outside the gene matches: 9. CDR3 coding DNA: TGTGCCAGTAGCCAAAGGGGGCAGGGGTATGGCTACACCTTC. Protein sequence: CASSQRGQGYGYTF.

The J gene is TRBJ2-1, the V gene TRBV7-3; TRBD1 aligns across 9 bases. Germline CDR1 is SGHTA and CDR2 is FQGTGA. J was trimmed by 5 bases and V by 5 bases; bases with no gene match: 7. The CDR3 has 15 amino acids. CDR3 amino acids: CASSVGTGPHNEQFF. The CDR3 bases are TGTGCCAGCAGCGTAGGGACAGGGCCCCACAATGAGCAGTTCTTC.

This chain links TRBV4-2 with TRBJ2-2; 13 nucleotides line up with TRBD2. Trimming cost V 4 bases and J 5 bases; bases outside gene matches: 4. The CDR3 is 16 amino acids. Germline V lookup: CDR1 LGHNA, CDR2 YNFKEQ. As DNA, the CDR3 is TGTGCCAGCAGCCTCGGACTAGCGGGAGAGACCGGGGAGCTGTTTTTT. Encoded protein: CASSLGLAGETGELFF.

This clone has a single count. This chain links TRBV10-3 with TRBJ2-1, with 10 bases aligning to TRBD2. The CDR3 contains 16 residues. Trimming cost V 8 bases and J 9 bases; bases outside gene matches: 16. Germline V CDR1 and CDR2: ENHRY, SYGVKD. CDR3 sequence reads: CAILPERAGGGGEQFF. The CDR3 DNA sequence: TGTGCCATCCTTCCTGAGAGAGCGGGAGGGGGCGGTGAGCAGTTCTTC.

The chain carries TRBV4-1 and TRBJ2-1; 8 bases agree with TRBD2. The CDR3 has 21 amino acids. The germline gives CDR1 MGHRA, CDR2 YSYEKL. V lost 0 bases, J lost 0 bases, and 16 bases stayed unmatched. The CDR3 coding sequence is TGCGCCAGCAGCCAAGACACGGTTCCACTAGCGGCCTTGAGCTCCTACAATGAGCAGTTCTTC. Residues: CASSQDTVPLAALSSYNEQFF.

The chain carries TRBV7-9 and TRBJ1-3; no reliable D call. The germline gives CDR1 SEHNR, CDR2 FQNEAQ (reference sequence). Trimming shortened V by 5 bases and J by 0 bases, and 11 bases separated the two germline ends. This CDR3 comprises 15 residues. The CDR3: CASSRTESSGNTIYF. In nucleotides, the CDR3 is TGTGCCAGCAGCCGGACTGAGAGCTCTGGAAACACCATATATTTT.

This clone was counted between two and nine times. V is TRBV19 and J is TRBJ2-5; either TRBD1 or TRBD2 may fit D (5 bases each). V lost 7 bases and J lost 0, with 15 bases in between. The CDR3 has 15 residues. Germline V gives CDR1 LNHDA, CDR2 SQIVND (reference sequence). For the CDR3, the DNA is TGTGCCAGTACCCGGTCGGGGACCAACCAAGAGACCCAGTACTTC. Protein product: CASTRSGTNQETQYF.

The chain combines TRBV4-1 with TRBJ2-3; D may correspond to TRBD1 or TRBD2 (6 bases each). Per germline, CDR1 MGHRA and CDR2 YSYEKL. The CDR3 covers 16 residues. V lost 3 bases to trimming and J lost 2 bases, with 15 bases between them. The CDR3 here is CASSHVGGRDTDTQYF. CDR3 DNA sequence: TGCGCCAGCAGCCACGTTGGGGGGCGCGACACAGATACGCAGTATTTT.

In its sample, this clone was seen once. V and J are TRBV29-1 and TRBJ1-1, with TRBD1 matching 7 bases. Germline-derived CDR1 and CDR2 are SQVTM and ANQGSEA. This CDR3 region has 12 residues. The trim removed 7 bases at V and 0 bases at J, leaving 2 bases unmatched. The CDR3 spells CSAGQLNTEAFF. The CDR3 DNA is TGCAGCGCGGGACAGCTGAACACTGAAGCTTTCTTT.

This chain joins TRBV30 and TRBJ2-1; 7 bases align to TRBD2. There are 14 residues in the CDR3. With V trimmed by 4 bases and J by 2 bases, 5 bases remained unmatched. Per germline, CDR1 GTSNPN and CDR2 SVGIG (reference sequence). In DNA form, the CDR3 reads TGTGCCTGGACGAACGGGAGGACCTACAATGAGCAGTTCTTC. Translated, it gives CAWTNGRTYNEQFF.

In its sample, this clone was seen a few times. The chain links TRBV11-2 to TRBJ1-3, with a tentative D call TRBD1 (6 bases). Germline CDR1 is SGHAT and CDR2 is FQNNGV. The CDR3 is 16 residues long. Trimming took off 4 bases at V and 2 bases at J, with 15 bases between the two ends. The DNA for the CDR3 is TGTGCCAGCAGCTCGAGCAGGGCAGGGGCTGGAAACACCATATATTTT. Amino acid sequence: CASSSSRAGAGNTIYF.

The chain recombines TRBV7-2 with TRBJ1-6; a weak D match, TRBD1 (6 bases). V gave up 5 bases and J gave up 0 bases, with 11 bases separating them. The CDR3 extends over 16 amino acids. Looked up from germline, CDR1 is SGHTA and CDR2 is FQGNSA. CDR3 amino acids: CASSQGGSSYNSPLHF. The CDR3 nucleotides are TGTGCCAGCAGCCAAGGGGGAAGCTCCTATAATTCACCCCTCCACTTT.

This clone has a single count. The gene calls are TRBV5-6 and TRBJ2-1, with 9 bases lining up with TRBD2. Germline values: CDR1 SGHDT, CDR2 YYEEEE. After removal of 0 bases from V and 7 bases from J, the junction contained 8 bases not matched to a gene. The CDR3 loop spans 16 amino acids. The CDR3 nucleotides are TGTGCCAGCAGCTTGGTTAGCGGGAGTAGGGGGAATGAGCAGTTCTTC. Translating gives CASSLVSGSRGNEQFF.

V is TRBV2 and J is TRBJ1-2, with D possibly TRBD1 on 5 matching bases. This CDR3 region has 15 residues. The V gene lost 4 bases and the J gene lost 2 bases, with 14 bases spanning the gap. In germline, CDR1 is SNHLY, CDR2 FYNNEI. DNA for the CDR3: TGTGCCAGCAGTGTCAAGGACAACCAAAACTATGGCTACACCTTC. As protein: CASSVKDNQNYGYTF.

The chain carries TRBV7-9 and TRBJ2-5; D gene unclear. Judging by the DNA end, TRBJ2-7 fits better; the J call may be wrong. Germline assignment: CDR1 SEHNR and CDR2 FQNEAQ (reference sequence). The CDR3 consists of 12 residues. The CDR3 loop reads CASSPQAYEQYF. CDR3 nucleotide sequence: TGTGCCAGCAGCCCCCAGGCCTACGAGCAGTACTTC.

In its sample, this clone is medium-sized. The V call is TRBV28, the J call TRBJ2-2; D is uncertain. CDR1 MDHEN and CDR2 SYDVKM come from the germline V gene. V dropped 5 bases and J dropped 4 bases, with 5 bases sitting between them. The CDR3 extends over 12 amino acids. Written as DNA, the CDR3 is TGTGCCAGCAGTCTGGCCACCGGGGAGCTGTTTTTT. Protein: CASSLATGELFF.

V usage is TRBV7-3 and J usage is TRBJ2-7; no clear D gene. CDR3 length: 14 residues. Germline CDR1 is SGHTA and CDR2 is FQGTGA. Trimming pared 1 base from V and 7 bases from J, leaving 14 bases between. CDR3 coding DNA: TGTGCCAGCAGCTTAAGCCCCCCAATGAGTGAGCAGTACTTC. Protein sequence: CASSLSPPMSEQYF.

The chain has TRBV6-1 and TRBJ2-5; D gene uncertain. V was cut by 7 bases and J by 5 bases, with 20 bases left in between. Germline CDR1 reads MNHNS; CDR2 reads SASEGT. This CDR3 has 15 residues. Here the CDR3 DNA reads TGTGCCAGCACCCCGGGTAGGGAAGCATGGGAGACCCAGTACTTC. It yields the protein CASTPGREAWETQYF.

The chain employs TRBV19 and TRBJ2-5, with TRBD1 as a possible D gene (6 bases). The V end lost 6 bases, the J end lost 5 bases, and 16 bases lay between the germline ends. The length of the CDR3 is 14 residues. The germline CDR1 and CDR2 sequences are LNHDA and SQIVND (reference sequence). This CDR3 is CASSQEQGRETQYF. The CDR3, as DNA: TGTGCCAGTAGCCAGGAGCAGGGGCGCGAGACCCAGTACTTC.

V is TRBV25-1 and J is TRBJ2-7, with D unresolved. This CDR3 region has 14 residues. Trimming cost V 6 bases and J 5 bases, with 17 bases left between them. In germline, CDR1 is MGHDK, CDR2 SYGVNS. For the CDR3, the DNA is TGTGCCAGCAGCGAGCTTAACAGAGAACACGAGCAGTACTTC. Translated, it gives CASSELNREHEQYF.

This clone was detected a few times. The genes are TRBV19 and TRBJ1-1; 7 bases align to TRBD1. The CDR3 totals 15 residues. Germline trimming cut 6 bases from V and 2 bases from J; bases unmatched to any gene: 9. Germline values: CDR1 LNHDA, CDR2 SQIVND (reference sequence). CDR3 bases: TGTGCCAGTAGGCTGGTTCGACAGGGCAACACTGAAGCTTTCTTT. This translates into CASRLVRQGNTEAFF.

The chain carries TRBV6-1 and TRBJ1-6; 7 positions match TRBD1. Germline-derived CDR1 and CDR2 are MNHNS and SASEGT. V lost 6 bases and J lost 8; bases outside the gene matches: 7. This CDR3 is built from 14 residues. The CDR3 loop is CASRTNRGYSPLHF. CDR3 coding DNA: TGTGCCAGCAGGACAAACAGGGGTTATTCACCCCTCCACTTT.

In regard to this clone: Because the CDR3's place on the DNA is in doubt, the DNA is left out and the CDR3 is given as listed by TCRdb. The chain is built from TRBV12-2 and TRBJ2-7; TRBD2 is taken as the D call from the table, unchecked against the DNA. TRBV12-2 represents a pseudogene. With termini counted, the CDR3 has 19 amino acids. The CDR3 sequence is CASRFGTGIAGGPSYEQYF.

The chain has TRBV2 and TRBJ2-1; 7 positions match TRBD2. The germline V gene encodes CDR1 SNHLY and CDR2 FYNNEI. This CDR3 is built from 16 residues. The V and J ends lost 3 bases and 0 bases, in that order; junction bases with no gene match: 5. The CDR3 DNA follows: TGTGCCAGCAGTGAGGGGAGGGCCGGCTCCTACAATGAGCAGTTCTTC. This translates into CASSEGRAGSYNEQFF.